Each of the 24 T cell receptor beta chains below was sequenced from the same sample in a study of blood T cell repertoires in COVID-19. The data were produced by immunoSEQ multiplex PCR, yet TCRdb's version contains in-frame clones alone and is incomplete. The sample holds 75,000 to 90,000 clones; about nine tenths are singletons and the top ten take roughly 7%. Specimen: peripheral blood. Source of these receptors: a man between 18 and 35 years old with COVID-19, enrolled during active disease.

The rearrangement links TRBV21-1 to TRBJ2-1; TRBD2, the table's D call, lacks a check against the DNA. TRBV21-1 is an annotated pseudogene. The CDR3 spans 15 residues. CDR3: CASSKVPSYYNEQFF. CDR3 DNA sequence: TGTGCCAGCAGCAAAGTGCCTAGTTACTACAATGAGCAGTTCTTC.

The chain uses TRBV10-3 and TRBJ1-5; the match to TRBD1 covers 9 bases. Germline values: CDR1 ENHRY, CDR2 SYGVKD. This CDR3 spans 16 amino acids. After removal of 3 bases from V and 6 bases from J, the junction contained 9 bases not matched to a gene. The CDR3 sequence is CAISDRDRVTSQPQHF. The CDR3 nucleotides read TGTGCCATCAGTGATCGGGACAGGGTGACGAGTCAGCCCCAGCATTTT.

This clone was observed once. J is TRBJ2-7 and V is TRBV24-1, with TRBD2 identical over 9 bases. Germline V gene lookup returns CDR1 KGHDR and CDR2 SFDVKD. The V and J ends lost 1 base and 0 bases, in that order; junction bases with no gene match: 9. CDR3 size: 18 residues. CDR3 coding DNA: TGTGCCACCAGTGATTTTGAAGGTCGGACTAGCGACTCCTACGAGCAGTACTTC. Its protein is CATSDFEGRTSDSYEQYF.

This sequence joins TRBV28 and TRBJ1-5; D might be TRBD1 (6 bases). Looked up from germline, CDR1 is MDHEN and CDR2 is SYDVKM. This CDR3 spans 18 amino acids. Trimming removed 1 base at V and 0 bases at J, with 16 bases between. CDR3 in amino acids: CASSLSVGQPFSNQPQHF. CDR3 bases: TGTGCCAGCAGTTTATCGGTTGGACAGCCCTTTAGCAATCAGCCCCAGCATTTT.

This chain joins TRBV7-2 and TRBJ2-7; 7 nucleotides align to TRBD2. Germline V gene sequence: CDR1 SGHTA, CDR2 FQGNSA. This CDR3 has 14 residues. J gave up 4 bases and V 5 bases, and 8 bases lay outside the gene matches. CDR3 in DNA: TGTGCCAGCAGCAAACGACTAGCAGGGTACGAGCAGTACTTC. This translates into CASSKRLAGYEQYF. Drawing the rest from reference TRBV7-2 and TRBJ2-7, the complete variable domain is GAGVSQSPSNKVTEKGKDVELRCDPISGHTALYWYRQSLGQGLEFLIYFQGNSAPDKSGLPSDRFSAERTGGSVSTLTIQRTQQEDSAVYLCASSKRLAGYEQYFGPGTRLTVT.

V and J are TRBV7-2 and TRBJ1-5, with D tentatively TRBD1 (6 bases). V lost 2 bases to trimming and J lost 6 bases, with 17 bases between them. The CDR3 is 16 residues long. Germline CDR1 reads SGHTA; CDR2 reads FQGNSA. CDR3 DNA: TGTGCCAGCAGCTTATTTCCGACAGGCCGGGGTCAGCCCCAGCATTTT. Translating gives CASSLFPTGRGQPQHF.

V is TRBV28 and J is TRBJ2-1; 7 bases align to TRBD2. The CDR3 extends over 16 amino acids. The germline CDR1 and CDR2 sequences are MDHEN and SYDVKM. V shed 1 base, J shed 0 bases, and the junction held 3 bases outside the gene matches. CDR3 sequence: CASSLLGGSSYNEQFF. The CDR3 DNA reads TGTGCCAGCAGTTTATTGGGCGGGAGCTCCTACAATGAGCAGTTCTTC.

This clone was detected only once. The chain couples TRBV27 to TRBJ2-7; 10 nucleotides align to TRBD2. V was clipped by 6 bases and J by 1 base; unmatched bases: 6. Per the germline V gene, CDR1 is MNHEY and CDR2 is SMNVEV (reference sequence). The CDR3 spans 15 residues. Here the CDR3 DNA reads TGTGCCAGCAGGGAAGGACTAGCGGAGTCCTACGAGCAGTACTTC. The encoded protein is CASREGLAESYEQYF.

The chain recombines TRBV6-2 or TRBV6-3 with TRBJ2-7, with unresolved D. Per germline, CDR1 MNHEY and CDR2 SVGEGT. The CDR3 extends over 14 amino acids. The V end lost 0 bases, the J end lost 1 base, and 7 bases lay between the germline ends. CDR3 nucleotide sequence: TGTGCCAGCAGTTACTCAGACAAATCCTACGAGCAGTACTTC. Translating it yields CASSYSDKSYEQYF.

This clone was seen just once. The J gene is TRBJ2-7, the V gene TRBV4-1; 7 bases line up with TRBD1. This CDR3 is 11 amino acids long. Germline V gene sequence: CDR1 MGHRA, CDR2 YSYEKL. V shed 10 bases and J 2 bases; nucleotides not matched to a gene: 2. CDR3 DNA sequence: TGCGCCACCGGGACAGCCTACGAGCAGTACTTC. It encodes CATGTAYEQYF.

The gene calls are TRBV6-6 and TRBJ2-2, with D hard to call. Germline lookup yields CDR1 MNHNY and CDR2 SVGAGI (reference sequence). CDR3 length equals 11 residues. V was cut by 8 bases and J by 7 bases, with 8 bases left in between. This chain's CDR3 is CASLTDGELFF. For the CDR3, the DNA is TGTGCCAGCCTCACTGACGGGGAGCTGTTTTTT.

The chain recombines TRBV19 with TRBJ2-7, with 7 bases lining up with TRBD1. The CDR3 runs to 15 residues. J gave up 6 bases and V 7 bases, and 15 bases lay outside the gene matches. Germline assignment: CDR1 LNHDA and CDR2 SQIVND (reference sequence). CDR3 sequence: CASTEHRQGDGEQYF. CDR3 nucleotide sequence: TGTGCCAGTACCGAGCATAGACAGGGCGACGGCGAGCAGTACTTC.

V is TRBV12-5 and J is TRBJ2-1; 10 positions match TRBD1. Germline V gene data show CDR1 as LGHNT and CDR2 as FRNRAP. With 1 base clipped from V and 8 bases from J, the junction kept 5 bases outside the gene matches. This CDR3 comprises 15 residues. The CDR3 reads CASGLGETGGDEQFF. The CDR3 DNA reads TGTGCTAGTGGTTTGGGCGAGACAGGGGGCGATGAGCAGTTCTTC.

The chain employs TRBV4-1 and TRBJ2-1, with D perhaps TRBD2 (6 bases). Deletions cut 5 bases from V and 0 bases from J, with 14 bases between. Germline V CDR1 and CDR2: MGHRA, YSYEKL. The CDR3 runs 16 residues. In DNA form, the CDR3 reads TGCGCCAGCAGCAAGGAGGGTACAAGCTCCTACAATGAGCAGTTCTTC. Translating it yields CASSKEGTSSYNEQFF.

The chain recombines TRBV27 with TRBJ2-1; 7 bases line up with TRBD2. Unmatched junction bases numbered 6, after V lost 0 bases and J lost 13 bases. This CDR3 is 13 amino acids long. The V gene's germline CDR1 is MNHEY and CDR2 SMNVEV (reference sequence). CDR3 in DNA: TGTGCCAGCAGTTTATCAAAAAGCGGGATCCAGTTCTTC. Amino acids: CASSLSKSGIQFF.

CDR3 sequence reads: CASTRDTNYGYTF. The CDR3 DNA reads as TGTGCCAGTACCCGGGACACTAACTATGGCTACACCTTC. The genes are TRBV19 and TRBJ1-2; a weak D match, TRBD1 (6 bases). CDR3 length equals 13 residues. Trimming took off 7 bases at V and 0 bases at J, with 9 bases between the two ends. Looked up from germline, CDR1 is LNHDA and CDR2 is SQIVND (reference sequence).

This rearrangement joins TRBV13 to TRBJ1-2; 8 nucleotides line up with TRBD1. Germline CDR1 is PRHDT and CDR2 is FYEKMQ (reference sequence). J was trimmed by 8 bases and V by 5 bases; bases with no gene match: 10. The CDR3 runs to 14 residues. Written as DNA, the CDR3 is TGTGCCAGCAGCATCTACAGGGGGGGTAGCGGCTACACCTTC. As protein: CASSIYRGGSGYTF.

The chain has TRBV4-1 and TRBJ2-7, with a tentative D call TRBD1 (5 bases). Looked up from germline, CDR1 is MGHRA and CDR2 is YSYEKL. Trimming stripped 0 bases from V and 4 bases from J, with 13 bases between. The CDR3 has 15 residues. The CDR3, as DNA: TGCGCCAGCAGCCAAGATCAGGGAACCATTTACGAGCAGTACTTC. It yields the protein CASSQDQGTIYEQYF.

This chain connects TRBV28 to TRBJ2-7; 8 bases match TRBD1. Germline trimming cut 10 bases from V and 7 bases from J; bases unmatched to any gene: 9. Germline V CDR1 and CDR2: MDHEN, SYDVKM. CDR3 length: 12 residues. As DNA, the CDR3 is TGTGCCACGAGACAGGGGATGGGAGAGCAGTACTTC. Translation: CATRQGMGEQYF. Full variable domain (missing parts from reference TRBV28 and TRBJ2-7): DVKVTQSSRYLVKRTGEKVFLECVQDMDHENMFWYRQDPGLGLRLIYFSYDVKMKEKGDIPEGYSVSREKKERFSLILESASTNQTSMYLCATRQGMGEQYFGPGTRLTVT.

This clone has just one count. The chain links TRBV11-3 to TRBJ2-2; 9 nucleotides align to TRBD1. The germline V gene encodes CDR1 SGHNT and CDR2 YENEEA. The CDR3 spans 18 residues. Germline trimming cut 2 bases from V and 4 bases from J; bases unmatched to any gene: 11. The CDR3 loop reads CASSLPRGTGPGTGELFF. CDR3 nucleotides: TGTGCCAGCAGCTTACCCCGCGGGACAGGGCCGGGCACCGGGGAGCTGTTTTTT.

The chain is built from TRBV11-2 and TRBJ2-1; 8 positions match TRBD2. The CDR3 is 16 residues long. CDR1 is SGHAT, CDR2 FQNNGV, per germline. Unmatched junction bases numbered 8, after V lost 6 bases and J lost 1 base. CDR3 nucleotide sequence: TGTGCCAGCAGTCCGGTAGCGGGGATTTCCTACAATGAGCAGTTCTTC. This codes for CASSPVAGISYNEQFF.

The chain uses TRBV7-9 and TRBJ2-1, with TRBD2 matching over 7 bases. The CDR3 has 15 amino acids. The junction had 7 bases not matched to a gene; V was cut back by 1 base and J by 7 bases. Germline CDR1 reads SEHNR; CDR2 reads FQNEAQ (reference sequence). The CDR3 reads CASSLGASGRNEQFF. The CDR3 DNA reads TGTGCCAGCAGCTTAGGGGCTAGCGGCAGGAATGAGCAGTTCTTC.

V gene TRBV28 combines with J gene TRBJ2-7; 7 nucleotides line up with TRBD2. This CDR3 has 15 amino acids. In germline, CDR1 is MDHEN, CDR2 SYDVKM. The junction had 8 bases not matched to a gene; V was cut back by 1 base and J by 5 bases. The CDR3 nucleotides are TGTGCCAGCAGTTTATCTGAGGGAGGGATCGACGAGCAGTACTTC. Protein sequence: CASSLSEGGIDEQYF. The complete variable domain, with remaining parts taken from reference TRBV28 and TRBJ2-7, reads DVKVTQSSRYLVKRTGEKVFLECVQDMDHENMFWYRQDPGLGLRLIYFSYDVKMKEKGDIPEGYSVSREKKERFSLILESASTNQTSMYLCASSLSEGGIDEQYFGPGTRLTVT.

This clone was seen a few times. The genes are TRBV6-5 and TRBJ2-7; D is possibly TRBD2 (7 bases). The CDR3 is made up of 12 amino acids. Trimming stripped 10 bases from V and 0 bases from J, with 10 bases between. Germline-derived CDR1 and CDR2 are MNHEY and SVGAGI. The CDR3, as DNA: TGTGCCACAGGGGAGGGCTCCTACGAGCAGTACTTC. It encodes CATGEGSYEQYF.